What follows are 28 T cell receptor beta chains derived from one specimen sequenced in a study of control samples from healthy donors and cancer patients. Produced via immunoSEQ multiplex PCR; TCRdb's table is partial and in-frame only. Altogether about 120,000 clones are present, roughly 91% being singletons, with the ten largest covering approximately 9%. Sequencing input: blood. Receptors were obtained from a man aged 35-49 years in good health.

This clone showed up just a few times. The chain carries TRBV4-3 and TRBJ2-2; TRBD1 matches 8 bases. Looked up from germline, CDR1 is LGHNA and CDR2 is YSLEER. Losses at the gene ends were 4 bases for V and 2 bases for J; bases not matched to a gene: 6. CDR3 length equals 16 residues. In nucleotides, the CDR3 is TGCGCCAGCAGCCGAGTGACAGGGGAAAACACCGGGGAGCTGTTTTTT. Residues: CASSRVTGENTGELFF.

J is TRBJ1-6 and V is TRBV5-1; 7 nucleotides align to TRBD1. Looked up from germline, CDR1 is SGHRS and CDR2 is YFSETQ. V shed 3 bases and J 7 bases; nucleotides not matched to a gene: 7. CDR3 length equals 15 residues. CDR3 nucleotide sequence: TGCGCCAGCAGCTGGGGGGACAGTTGGAATTCACCCCTCCACTTT. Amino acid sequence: CASSWGDSWNSPLHF.

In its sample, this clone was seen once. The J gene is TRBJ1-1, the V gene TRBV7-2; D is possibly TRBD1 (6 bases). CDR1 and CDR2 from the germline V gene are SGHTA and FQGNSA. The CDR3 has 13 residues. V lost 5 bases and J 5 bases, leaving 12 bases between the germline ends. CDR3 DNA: TGTGCCAGCAGCGATCAGGGGCTTACTGAAGCTTTCTTT. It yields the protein CASSDQGLTEAFF.

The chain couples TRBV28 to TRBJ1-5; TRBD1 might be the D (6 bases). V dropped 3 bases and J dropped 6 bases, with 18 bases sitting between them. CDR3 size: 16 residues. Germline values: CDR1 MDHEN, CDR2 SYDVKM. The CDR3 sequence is CASSFSSTGLTQPQHF. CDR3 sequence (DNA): TGTGCCAGCAGTTTTTCCTCTACAGGGTTGACTCAGCCCCAGCATTTT.

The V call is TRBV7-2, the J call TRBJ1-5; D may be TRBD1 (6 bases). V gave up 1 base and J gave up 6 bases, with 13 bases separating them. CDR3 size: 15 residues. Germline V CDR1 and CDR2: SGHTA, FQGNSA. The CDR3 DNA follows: TGTGCCAGCAGCTTAGAACAGGGTTATTTTCAGCCCCAGCATTTT. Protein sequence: CASSLEQGYFQPQHF.

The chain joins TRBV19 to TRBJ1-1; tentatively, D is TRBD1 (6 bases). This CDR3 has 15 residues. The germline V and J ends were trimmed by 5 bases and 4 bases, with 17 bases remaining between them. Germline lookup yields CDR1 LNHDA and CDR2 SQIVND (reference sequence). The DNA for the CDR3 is TGTGCCAGTAGTCTGTTAGGGGGGCTTGGCACTGAAGCTTTCTTT. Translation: CASSLLGGLGTEAFF.

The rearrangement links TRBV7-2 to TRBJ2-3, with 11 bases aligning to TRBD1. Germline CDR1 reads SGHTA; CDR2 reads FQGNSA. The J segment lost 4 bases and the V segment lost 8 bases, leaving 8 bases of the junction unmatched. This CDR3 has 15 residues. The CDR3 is CASGSGTGGADTQYF. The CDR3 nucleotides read TGTGCCAGCGGCTCGGGGACAGGGGGAGCAGATACGCAGTATTTT.

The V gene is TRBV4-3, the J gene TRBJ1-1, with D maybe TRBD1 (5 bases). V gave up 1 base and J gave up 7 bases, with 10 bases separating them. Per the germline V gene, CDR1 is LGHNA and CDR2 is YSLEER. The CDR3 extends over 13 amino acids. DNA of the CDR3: TGCGCCAGCAGCCAAGTGGGGGAGTATGAAGCTTTCTTT. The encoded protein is CASSQVGEYEAFF.

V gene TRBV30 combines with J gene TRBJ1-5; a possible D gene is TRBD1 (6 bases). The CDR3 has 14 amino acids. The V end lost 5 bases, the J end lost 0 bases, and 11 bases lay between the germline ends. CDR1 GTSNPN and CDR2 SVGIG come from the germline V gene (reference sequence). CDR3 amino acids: CAWETGDSNQPQHF. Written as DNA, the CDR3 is TGTGCCTGGGAGACAGGAGATAGCAATCAGCCCCAGCATTTT.

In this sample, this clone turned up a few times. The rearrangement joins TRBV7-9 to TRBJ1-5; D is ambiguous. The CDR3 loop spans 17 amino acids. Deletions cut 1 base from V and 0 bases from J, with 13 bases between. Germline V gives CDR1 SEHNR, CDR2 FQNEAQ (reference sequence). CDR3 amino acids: CASSLEGSRYSNQPQHF. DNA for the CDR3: TGTGCCAGCAGCTTAGAAGGCAGCCGATATAGCAATCAGCCCCAGCATTTT.

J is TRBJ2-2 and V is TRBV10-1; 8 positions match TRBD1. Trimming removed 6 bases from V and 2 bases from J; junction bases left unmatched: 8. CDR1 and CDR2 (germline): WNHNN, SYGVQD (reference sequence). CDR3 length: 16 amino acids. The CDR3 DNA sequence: TGCGCCAGCAGACAGGAAGGGACAGGAAACACCGGGGAGCTGTTTTTT. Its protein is CASRQEGTGNTGELFF.

In DNA form, the CDR3 reads TGTGCCAGCAGTTTCCGGATTAATGAAAAACTGTTTTTT. The encoded protein is CASSFRINEKLFF. The rearrangement joins TRBV6-2 or TRBV6-3 to TRBJ1-4; D is ambiguous. Germline CDR1 reads MNHEY; CDR2 reads SVGEGT. The CDR3 contains 13 residues. V shed 4 bases and J shed 4 bases, with 7 bases lying between them.

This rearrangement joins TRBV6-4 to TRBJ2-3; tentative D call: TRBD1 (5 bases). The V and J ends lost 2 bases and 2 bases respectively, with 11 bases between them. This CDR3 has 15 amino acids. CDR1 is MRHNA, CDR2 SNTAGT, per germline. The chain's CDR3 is CASSDGQGNTDTQYF. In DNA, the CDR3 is TGTGCCAGCAGTGACGGTCAGGGCAACACAGATACGCAGTATTTT.

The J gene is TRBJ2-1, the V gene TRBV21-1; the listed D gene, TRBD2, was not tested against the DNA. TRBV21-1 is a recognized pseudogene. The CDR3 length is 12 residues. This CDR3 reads CASSNLEREQFF. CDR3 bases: TGTGCCAGCAGCAATTTAGAGAGAGAGCAGTTCTTC.

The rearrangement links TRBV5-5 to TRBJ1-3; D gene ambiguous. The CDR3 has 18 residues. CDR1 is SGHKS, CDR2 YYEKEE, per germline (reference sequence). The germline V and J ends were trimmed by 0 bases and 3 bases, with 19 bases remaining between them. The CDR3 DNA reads TGTGCCAGCAGCTTGGCCGGCGGCGGTGGGCGGCTTGGAAACACCATATATTTT. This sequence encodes CASSLAGGGGRLGNTIYF. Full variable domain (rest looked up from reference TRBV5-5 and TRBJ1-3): DAGVTQSPTHLIKTRGQQVTLRCSPISGHKSVSWYQQVLGQGPQFIFQYYEKEERGRGNFPDRFSARQFPNYSSELNVNALLLGDSALYLCASSLAGGGGRLGNTIYFGEGSWLTVV.

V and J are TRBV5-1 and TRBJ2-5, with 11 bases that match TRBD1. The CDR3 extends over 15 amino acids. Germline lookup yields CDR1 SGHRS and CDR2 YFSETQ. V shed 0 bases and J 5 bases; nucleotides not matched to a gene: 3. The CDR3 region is CASSLGTGGRETQYF. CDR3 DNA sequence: TGCGCCAGCAGCTTGGGGACAGGGGGCCGGGAGACCCAGTACTTC.

The CDR3 nucleotides read TGTGCCAGCAGTGAAGTTCGCTCCCCGTGGTCCCACAATGAGCAGTTCTTC. This encodes CASSEVRSPWSHNEQFF. This chain uses TRBV6-1 with TRBJ2-1; no reliable D call. The CDR3 runs 17 residues. V lost 1 base and J 5 bases, leaving 18 bases between the germline ends. Germline CDR1 MNHNS, CDR2 SASEGT.

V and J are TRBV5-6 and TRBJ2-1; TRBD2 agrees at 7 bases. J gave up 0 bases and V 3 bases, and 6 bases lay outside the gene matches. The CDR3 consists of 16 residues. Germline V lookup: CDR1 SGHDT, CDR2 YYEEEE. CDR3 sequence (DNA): TGTGCCAGCAGCTGGACGGGGGGATTCTCCTACAATGAGCAGTTCTTC. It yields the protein CASSWTGGFSYNEQFF.

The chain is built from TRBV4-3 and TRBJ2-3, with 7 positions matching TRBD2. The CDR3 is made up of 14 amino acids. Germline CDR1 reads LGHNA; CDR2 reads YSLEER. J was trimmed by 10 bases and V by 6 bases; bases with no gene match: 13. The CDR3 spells CASSTGGAAVAQYF. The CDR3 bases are TGCGCCAGCAGTACGGGGGGTGCGGCGGTCGCGCAGTATTTT.

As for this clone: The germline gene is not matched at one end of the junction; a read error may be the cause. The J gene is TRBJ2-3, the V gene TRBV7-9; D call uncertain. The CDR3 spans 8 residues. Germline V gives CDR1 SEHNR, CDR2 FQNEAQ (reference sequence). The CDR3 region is CHTGTQYF. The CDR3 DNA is TGCCACACCGGTACGCAGTATTTT.

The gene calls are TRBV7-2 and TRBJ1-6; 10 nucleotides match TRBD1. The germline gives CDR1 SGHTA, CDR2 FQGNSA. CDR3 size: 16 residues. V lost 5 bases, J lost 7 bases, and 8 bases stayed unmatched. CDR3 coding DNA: TGTGCCAGCAGCCTCAAAAGGACAGGGGGAAATTCACCCCTCCACTTT. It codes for CASSLKRTGGNSPLHF.

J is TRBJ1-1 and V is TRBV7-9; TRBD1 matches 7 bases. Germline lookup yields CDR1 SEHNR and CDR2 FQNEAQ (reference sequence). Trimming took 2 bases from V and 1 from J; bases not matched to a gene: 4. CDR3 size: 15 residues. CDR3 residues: CASSLRQGGNTEAFF. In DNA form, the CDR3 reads TGTGCCAGCAGCTTAAGACAGGGAGGGAACACTGAAGCTTTCTTT.

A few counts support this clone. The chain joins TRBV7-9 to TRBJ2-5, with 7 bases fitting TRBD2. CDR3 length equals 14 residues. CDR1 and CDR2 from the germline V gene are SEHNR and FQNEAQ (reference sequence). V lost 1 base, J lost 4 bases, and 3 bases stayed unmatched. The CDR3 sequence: CASSLVGGGETQYF. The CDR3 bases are TGTGCCAGCAGCTTAGTAGGCGGGGGAGAGACCCAGTACTTC.

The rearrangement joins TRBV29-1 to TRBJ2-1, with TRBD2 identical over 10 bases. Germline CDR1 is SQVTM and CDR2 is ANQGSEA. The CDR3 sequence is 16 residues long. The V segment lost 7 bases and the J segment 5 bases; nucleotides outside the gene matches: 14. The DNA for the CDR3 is TGCAGCGGACGAATGATAGCGGGGGGCACAAACAATGAGCAGTTCTTC. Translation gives CSGRMIAGGTNNEQFF.

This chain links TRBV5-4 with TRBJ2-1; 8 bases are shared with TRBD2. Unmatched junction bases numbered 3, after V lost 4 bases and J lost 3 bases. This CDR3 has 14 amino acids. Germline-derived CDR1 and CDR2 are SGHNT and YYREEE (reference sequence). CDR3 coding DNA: TGTGCCAGCAGCCCCCGGGAGGGCTACAATGAGCAGTTCTTC. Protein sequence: CASSPREGYNEQFF.

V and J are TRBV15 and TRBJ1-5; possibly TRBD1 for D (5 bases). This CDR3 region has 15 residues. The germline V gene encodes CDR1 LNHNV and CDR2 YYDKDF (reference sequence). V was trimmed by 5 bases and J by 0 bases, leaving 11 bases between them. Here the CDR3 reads CATSSQGYSNQPQHF. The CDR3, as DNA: TGTGCCACCAGCTCCCAGGGTTATAGCAATCAGCCCCAGCATTTT.

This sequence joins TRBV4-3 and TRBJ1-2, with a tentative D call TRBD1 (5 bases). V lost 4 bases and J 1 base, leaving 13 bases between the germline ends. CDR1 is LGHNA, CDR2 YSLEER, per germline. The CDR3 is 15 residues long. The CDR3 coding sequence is TGCGCCAGCAGCCTGGGGCAGGGAGGTAACTATGGCTACACCTTC. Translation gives CASSLGQGGNYGYTF.

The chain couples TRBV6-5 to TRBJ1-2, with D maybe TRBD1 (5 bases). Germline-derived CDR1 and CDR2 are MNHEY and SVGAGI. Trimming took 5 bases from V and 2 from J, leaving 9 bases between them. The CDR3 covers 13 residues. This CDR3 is CASSMDTNYGYTF. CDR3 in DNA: TGTGCCAGCAGTATGGACACAAACTATGGCTACACCTTC.